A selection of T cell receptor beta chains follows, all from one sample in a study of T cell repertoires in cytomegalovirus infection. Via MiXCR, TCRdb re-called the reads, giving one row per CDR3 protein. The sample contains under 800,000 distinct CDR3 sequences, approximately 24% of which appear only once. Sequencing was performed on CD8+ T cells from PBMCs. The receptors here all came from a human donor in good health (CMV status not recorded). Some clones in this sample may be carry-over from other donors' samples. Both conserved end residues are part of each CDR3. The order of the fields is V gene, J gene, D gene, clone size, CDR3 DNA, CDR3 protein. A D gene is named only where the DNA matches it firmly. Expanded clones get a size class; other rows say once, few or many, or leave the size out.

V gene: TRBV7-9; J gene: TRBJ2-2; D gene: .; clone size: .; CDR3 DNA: TGTGCCAGCTATGGGGGGAACACCGGGGAGCTGTTTTTT; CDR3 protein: CASYGGNTGELFF
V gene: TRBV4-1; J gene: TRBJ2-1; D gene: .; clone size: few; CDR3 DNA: TGCGCCAGCAGAAACGGGGGCAATGAGCAGTTCTTC; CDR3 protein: CASRNGGNEQFF
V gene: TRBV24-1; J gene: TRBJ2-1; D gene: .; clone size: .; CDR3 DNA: TGTGCCACCAGTGACTGGGACTCCTCTACAAATGAGCAGTTCTTC; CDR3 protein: CATSDWDSSTNEQFF
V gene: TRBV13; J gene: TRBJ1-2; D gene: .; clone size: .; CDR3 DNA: TGTGCCAGCAGCGCAGACAGGAGGGGGAACTATGGCTACACCTTC; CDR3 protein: CASSADRRGNYGYTF
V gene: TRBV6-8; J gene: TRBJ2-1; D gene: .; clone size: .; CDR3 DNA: TGTGCCAGCAGCGAGACTGCTTGGCCCCACAATGAGCAGTTCTTC; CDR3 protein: CASSETAWPHNEQFF
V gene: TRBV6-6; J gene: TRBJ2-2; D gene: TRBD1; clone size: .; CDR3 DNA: TGTGCCAGCAGTCTCGGGACAGGGCTATCGAACACCGGGGAGCTGTTTTTT; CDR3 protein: CASSLGTGLSNTGELFF
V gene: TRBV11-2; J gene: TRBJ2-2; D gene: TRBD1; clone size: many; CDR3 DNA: TGTGCCAGCAGGACTCGGACAGGCGCGAACACCGGGGAGCTGTTTTTT; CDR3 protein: CASRTRTGANTGELFF
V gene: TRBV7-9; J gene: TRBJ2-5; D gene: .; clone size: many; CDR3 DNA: TGTGCCAGCAGCTCCGGGACTCGAGAGACCCAGTACTTC; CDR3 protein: CASSSGTRETQYF
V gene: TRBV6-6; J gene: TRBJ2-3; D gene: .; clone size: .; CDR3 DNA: TGTGCCAGCACCGAACTCCGCCGGGGACGGAAAATCACAGATACGCAGTATTTT; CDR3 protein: CASTELRRGRKITDTQYF
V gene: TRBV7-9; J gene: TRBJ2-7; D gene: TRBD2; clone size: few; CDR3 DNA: TGTGCCAGCAGCCGGTCCAGCGGGGGGCCCTCCTACGAGCAGTACTTC; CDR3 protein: CASSRSSGGPSYEQYF
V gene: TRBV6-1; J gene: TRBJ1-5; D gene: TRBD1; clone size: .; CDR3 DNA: TGTGCCAGCAGAAACTCCGACAGGGCGACTCAGCCCCAGCATTTT; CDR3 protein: CASRNSDRATQPQHF
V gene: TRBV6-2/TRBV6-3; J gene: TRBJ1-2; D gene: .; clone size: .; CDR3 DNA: TGTGCCAGCAACCCAGGCTATGGCTACACCTTC; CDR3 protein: CASNPGYGYTF
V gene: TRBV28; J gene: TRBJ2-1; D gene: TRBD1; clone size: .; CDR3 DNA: TGTGCCAACAGATCCGACAGGGATATATACAATGAGCAGTTCTTC; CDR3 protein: CANRSDRDIYNEQFF
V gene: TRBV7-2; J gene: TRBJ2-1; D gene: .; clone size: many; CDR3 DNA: TGTGCCAGCAGCTCCGGGGAGACACGTGCAAATGAGCAGTTCTTC; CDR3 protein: CASSSGETRANEQFF
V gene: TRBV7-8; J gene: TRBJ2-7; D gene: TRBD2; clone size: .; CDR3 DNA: TGTGCCAGCAGCTTAGGACTAGCGGGGGGCGGAAACGAGCAGTACTTC; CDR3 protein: CASSLGLAGGGNEQYF
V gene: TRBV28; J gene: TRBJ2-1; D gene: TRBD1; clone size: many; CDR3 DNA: TGTGCCGGGGGACAGAGCTCCTACAATGAGCAGTTCTTC; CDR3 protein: CAGGQSSYNEQFF
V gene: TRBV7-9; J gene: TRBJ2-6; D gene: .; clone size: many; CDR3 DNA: TGTGCCAGCAGCTCCCACCTGAGGGGGGGGCAAGGGGCCAACGTCCTGACTTTC; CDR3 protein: CASSSHLRGGQGANVLTF
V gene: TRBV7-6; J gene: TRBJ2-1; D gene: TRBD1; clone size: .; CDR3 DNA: TGTGCCAGCAGCACTCGGGACAGTTTATACAATGAGCAGTTCTTC; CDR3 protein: CASSTRDSLYNEQFF
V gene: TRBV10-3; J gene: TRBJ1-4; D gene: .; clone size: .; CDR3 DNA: TGTGCCATCACAGAAGATGGTGAAAAACTGTTTTTT; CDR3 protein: CAITEDGEKLFF